This record covers a single T cell receptor (beta chain). This clone may be a read error of a much larger clone one base away. In terms of origin and age, donors were healthy Caucasian individuals from Russia aged roughly 6 to 95. These data are taken from a study of blood T cells in healthy people across ages. The CDR3 runs 16 residues. J gave up 0 bases and V 3 bases, and 3 bases lay outside the gene matches. The germline V gene has CDR1 LGHNA and CDR2 YSLEER. Together with a sample-barcoded 5' primer, a J-beta primer mix was included in a second PCR lasting 7 to 11 cycles. At least 3 million CDR3-containing paired-end reads were obtained per sample. TCRdb analysed the 5' RACE reads with MiXCR anew, one entry per CDR3 protein. The table lists around 900,000 distinct CDR3 sequences, about 28% of them singletons, with roughly 17% in the top ten.

The source material was blood. This TCR was sampled from a woman older than 75 in good health. This chain joins TRBV4-3 and TRBJ2-1; 9 positions match TRBD2. DNA of the CDR3: TGCGCCAGCAGCCATGATAGCGGGAGCTCCTACAATGAGCAGTTCTTC. It codes for CASSHDSGSSYNEQFF.